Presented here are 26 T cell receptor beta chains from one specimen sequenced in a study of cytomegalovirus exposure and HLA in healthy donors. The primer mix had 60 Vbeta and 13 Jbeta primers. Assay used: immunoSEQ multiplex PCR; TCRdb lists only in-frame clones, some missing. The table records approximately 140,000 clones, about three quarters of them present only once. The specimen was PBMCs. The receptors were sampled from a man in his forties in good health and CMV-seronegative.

CDR3 sequence reads: CSVTGGYEQYF. As DNA, the CDR3 is TGCAGCGTCACAGGGGGCTACGAGCAGTACTTC. The chain uses TRBV29-1 and TRBJ2-7; 8 bases fit TRBD1. V was pared by 6 bases and J by 3 bases, with 1 base of the junction left unmatched. This CDR3 has 11 residues. Germline V gene data show CDR1 as SQVTM and CDR2 as ANQGSEA.

The CDR3 reads CASSVNGGGGEQYF. The CDR3 coding sequence is TGTGCCAGCAGCGTAAACGGGGGGGGAGGAGAGCAGTACTTC. The chain links TRBV9 to TRBJ2-7; 8 nucleotides match TRBD2. V trimming: 1 base; J trimming: 7 bases; junction bases outside the gene matches: 7. Germline assignment: CDR1 SGDLS and CDR2 YYNGEE. The CDR3 consists of 14 residues.

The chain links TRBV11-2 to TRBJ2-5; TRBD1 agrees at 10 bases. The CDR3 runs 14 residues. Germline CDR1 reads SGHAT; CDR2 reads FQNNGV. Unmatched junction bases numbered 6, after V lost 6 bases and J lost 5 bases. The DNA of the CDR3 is TGTGCCAGCAGAGAGACAGGGGGCACTGAGACCCAGTACTTC. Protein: CASRETGGTETQYF.

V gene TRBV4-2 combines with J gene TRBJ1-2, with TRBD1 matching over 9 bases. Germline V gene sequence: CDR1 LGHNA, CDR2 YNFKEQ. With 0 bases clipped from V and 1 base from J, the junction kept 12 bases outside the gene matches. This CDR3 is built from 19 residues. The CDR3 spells CASSQDGPQQGAGNYGYTF. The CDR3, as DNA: TGTGCCAGCAGCCAAGATGGTCCCCAACAGGGGGCGGGTAACTATGGCTACACCTTC.

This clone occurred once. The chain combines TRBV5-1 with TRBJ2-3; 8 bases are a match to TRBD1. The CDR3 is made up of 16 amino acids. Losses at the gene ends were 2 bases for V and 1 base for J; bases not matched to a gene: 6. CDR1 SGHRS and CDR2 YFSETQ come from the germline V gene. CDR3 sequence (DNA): TGCGCCAGCAGCTTCACCGTGGGACAGGGCACAGATACGCAGTATTTT. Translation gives CASSFTVGQGTDTQYF.

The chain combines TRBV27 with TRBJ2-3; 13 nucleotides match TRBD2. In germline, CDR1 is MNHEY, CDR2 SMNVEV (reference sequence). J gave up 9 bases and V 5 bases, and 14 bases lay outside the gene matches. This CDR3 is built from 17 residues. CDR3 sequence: CASSTTTGTSGVRTQYF. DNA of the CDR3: TGTGCCAGCAGTACCACAACCGGGACTAGCGGGGTCAGGACGCAGTATTTT.

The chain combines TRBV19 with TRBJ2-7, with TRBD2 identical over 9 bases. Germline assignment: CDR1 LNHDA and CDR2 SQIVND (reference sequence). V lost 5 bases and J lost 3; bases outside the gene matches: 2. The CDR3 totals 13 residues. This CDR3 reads CASSVRGGYEQYF. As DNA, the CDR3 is TGTGCCAGTAGTGTGCGGGGGGGCTACGAGCAGTACTTC.

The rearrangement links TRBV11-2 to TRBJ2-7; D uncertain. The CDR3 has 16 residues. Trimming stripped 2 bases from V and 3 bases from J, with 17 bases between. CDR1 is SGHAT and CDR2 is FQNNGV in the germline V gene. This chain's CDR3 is CASSLSPGSELYEQYF. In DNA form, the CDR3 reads TGTGCCAGCAGCTTAAGTCCGGGTTCCGAACTCTACGAGCAGTACTTC.

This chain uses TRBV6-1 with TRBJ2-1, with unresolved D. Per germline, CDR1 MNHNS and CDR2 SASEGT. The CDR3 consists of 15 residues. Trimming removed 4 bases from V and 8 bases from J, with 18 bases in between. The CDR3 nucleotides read TGTGCCAGCAGTGGCGAGTCGAGGTCAGTGGATGAGCAGTTCTTC. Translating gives CASSGESRSVDEQFF.

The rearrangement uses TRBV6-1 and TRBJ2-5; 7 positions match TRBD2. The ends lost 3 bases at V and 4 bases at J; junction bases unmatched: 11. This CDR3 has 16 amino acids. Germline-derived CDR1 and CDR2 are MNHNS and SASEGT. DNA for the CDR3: TGTGCCAGCAGTGACGATTTGTCCAGCGGGGTAGAGACCCAGTACTTC. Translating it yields CASSDDLSSGVETQYF.

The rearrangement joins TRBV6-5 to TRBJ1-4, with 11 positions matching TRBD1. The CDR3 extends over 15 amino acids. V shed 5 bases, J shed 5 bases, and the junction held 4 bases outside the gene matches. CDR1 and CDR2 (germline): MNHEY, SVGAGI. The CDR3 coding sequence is TGTGCCAGCAGTGGGGGACAGGGGGGAAATGAAAAACTGTTTTTT. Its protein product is CASSGGQGGNEKLFF.

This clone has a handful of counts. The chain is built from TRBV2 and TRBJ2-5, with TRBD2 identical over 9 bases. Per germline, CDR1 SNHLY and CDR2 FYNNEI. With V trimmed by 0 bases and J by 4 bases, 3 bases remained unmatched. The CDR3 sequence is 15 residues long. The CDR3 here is CASSEAAGGRETQYF. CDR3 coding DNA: TGTGCCAGCAGTGAAGCGGCGGGGGGGCGAGAGACCCAGTACTTC. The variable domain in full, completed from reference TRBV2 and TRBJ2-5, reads EPEVTQTPSHQVTQMGQEVILRCVPISNHLYFYWYRQILGQKVEFLVSFYNNEISEKSEIFDDQFSVERPDGSNFTLKIRSTKLEDSAMYFCASSEAAGGRETQYFGPGTRLLVL.

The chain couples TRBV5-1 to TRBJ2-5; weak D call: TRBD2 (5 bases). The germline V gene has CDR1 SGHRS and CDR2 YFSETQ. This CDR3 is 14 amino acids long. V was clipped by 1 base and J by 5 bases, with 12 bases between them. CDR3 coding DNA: TGCGCCAGCAGCTTGATCGGAGGTCGGGAGACCCAGTACTTC. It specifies CASSLIGGRETQYF.

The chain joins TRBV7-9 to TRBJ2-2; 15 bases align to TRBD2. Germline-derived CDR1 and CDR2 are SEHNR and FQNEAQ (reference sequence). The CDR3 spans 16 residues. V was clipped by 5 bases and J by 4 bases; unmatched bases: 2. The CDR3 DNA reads TGTGCCAGCAGCGGGACTAGCGGGGGGCTCACCGGGGAGCTGTTTTTT. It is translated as CASSGTSGGLTGELFF.

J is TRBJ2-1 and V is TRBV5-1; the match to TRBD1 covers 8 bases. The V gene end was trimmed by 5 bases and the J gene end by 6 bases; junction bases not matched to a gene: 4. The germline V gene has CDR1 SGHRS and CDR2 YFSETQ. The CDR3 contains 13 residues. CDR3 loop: CASRKTGGNEQFF. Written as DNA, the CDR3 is TGCGCCAGCAGGAAAACAGGGGGCAATGAGCAGTTCTTC. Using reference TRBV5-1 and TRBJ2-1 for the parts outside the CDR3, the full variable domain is KAGVTQTPRYLIKTRGQQVTLSCSPISGHRSVSWYQQTPGQGLQFLFEYFSETQRNKGNFPGRFSGRQFSNSRSEMNVSTLELGDSALYLCASRKTGGNEQFFGPGTRLTVL.

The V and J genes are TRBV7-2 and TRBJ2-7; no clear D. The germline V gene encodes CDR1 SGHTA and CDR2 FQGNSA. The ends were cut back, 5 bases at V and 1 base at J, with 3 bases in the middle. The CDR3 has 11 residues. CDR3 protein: CASSPSYEQYF. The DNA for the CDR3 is TGTGCCAGCAGCCCGTCCTACGAGCAGTACTTC.

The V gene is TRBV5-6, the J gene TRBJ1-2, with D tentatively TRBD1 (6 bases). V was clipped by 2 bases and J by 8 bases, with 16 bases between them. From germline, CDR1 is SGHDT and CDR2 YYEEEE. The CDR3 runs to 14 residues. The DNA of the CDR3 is TGTGCCAGCAGCTTAAGGGGGTTGGTGGAGGGCTACACCTTC. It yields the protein CASSLRGLVEGYTF.

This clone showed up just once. CDR3 in amino acids: CASSLRGIGATQPQHF. The CDR3 nucleotides are TGTGCCAGCAGCCTACGGGGTATTGGTGCCACTCAGCCCCAGCATTTT. The chain recombines TRBV5-5 with TRBJ1-5; D remains unclear. The germline CDR1 and CDR2 sequences are SGHKS and YYEKEE (reference sequence). V dropped 4 bases and J dropped 6 bases, with 20 bases sitting between them. The CDR3 consists of 16 residues. The full variable domain, completed using reference TRBV5-5 and TRBJ1-5, is DAGVTQSPTHLIKTRGQQVTLRCSPISGHKSVSWYQQVLGQGPQFIFQYYEKEERGRGNFPDRFSARQFPNYSSELNVNALLLGDSALYLCASSLRGIGATQPQHFGDGTRLSIL.

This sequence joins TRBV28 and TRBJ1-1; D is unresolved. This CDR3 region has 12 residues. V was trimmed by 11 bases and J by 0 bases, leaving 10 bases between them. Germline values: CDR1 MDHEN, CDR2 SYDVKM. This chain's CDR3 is CAGRSLNTEAFF. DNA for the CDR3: TGTGCCGGAAGGAGCTTGAACACTGAAGCTTTCTTT. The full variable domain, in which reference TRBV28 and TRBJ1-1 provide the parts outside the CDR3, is DVKVTQSSRYLVKRTGEKVFLECVQDMDHENMFWYRQDPGLGLRLIYFSYDVKMKEKGDIPEGYSVSREKKERFSLILESASTNQTSMYLCAGRSLNTEAFFGQGTRLTVV.

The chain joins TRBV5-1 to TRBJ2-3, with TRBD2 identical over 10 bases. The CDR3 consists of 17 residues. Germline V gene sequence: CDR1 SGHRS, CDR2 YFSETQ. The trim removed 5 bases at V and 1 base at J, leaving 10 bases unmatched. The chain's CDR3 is CASSLSLAGVGTDTQYF. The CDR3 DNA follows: TGCGCCAGCAGTCTTAGTCTAGCGGGAGTGGGCACAGATACGCAGTATTTT.

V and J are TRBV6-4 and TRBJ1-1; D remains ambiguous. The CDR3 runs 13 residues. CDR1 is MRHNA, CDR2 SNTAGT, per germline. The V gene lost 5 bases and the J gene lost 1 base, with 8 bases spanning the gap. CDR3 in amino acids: CASSNTENTEAFF. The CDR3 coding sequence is TGTGCCAGCAGTAATACAGAGAACACTGAAGCTTTCTTT.

CDR3 in amino acids: CASSPRLGQDQKEQYF. The CDR3 coding sequence is TGTGCCAGCTCACCAAGGTTAGGACAGGACCAGAAGGAGCAGTACTTC. The chain combines TRBV18 with TRBJ2-7; 7 bases match TRBD1. In germline, CDR1 is KGHSH, CDR2 LQKENI. The CDR3 consists of 16 residues. V gave up 2 bases and J gave up 7 bases; unmatched junction bases: 14.

For the CDR3, the DNA is TGTGCCAGCAGTGCCAGGGAAGGGGCAGATACGCAGTATTTT. It codes for CASSAREGADTQYF. V gene TRBV6-1 combines with J gene TRBJ2-3; D perhaps matches TRBD1 (5 bases). This CDR3 has 14 residues. Per the germline V gene, CDR1 is MNHNS and CDR2 is SASEGT. V was trimmed by 4 bases and J by 4 bases, leaving 12 bases between them.

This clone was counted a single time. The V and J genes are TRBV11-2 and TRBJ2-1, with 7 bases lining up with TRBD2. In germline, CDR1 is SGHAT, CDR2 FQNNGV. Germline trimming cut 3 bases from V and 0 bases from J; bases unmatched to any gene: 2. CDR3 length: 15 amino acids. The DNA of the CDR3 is TGTGCCAGCAGCTTGGGCGGGAGCTCCTACAATGAGCAGTTCTTC. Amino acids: CASSLGGSSYNEQFF.

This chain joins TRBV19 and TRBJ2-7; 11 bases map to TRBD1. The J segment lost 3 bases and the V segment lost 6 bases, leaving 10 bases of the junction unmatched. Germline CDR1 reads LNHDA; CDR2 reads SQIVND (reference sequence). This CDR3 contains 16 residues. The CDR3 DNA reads TGTGCCAGTAGCCCATGGGGCGGGACAGGGGGCTACGAGCAGTACTTC. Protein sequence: CASSPWGGTGGYEQYF.

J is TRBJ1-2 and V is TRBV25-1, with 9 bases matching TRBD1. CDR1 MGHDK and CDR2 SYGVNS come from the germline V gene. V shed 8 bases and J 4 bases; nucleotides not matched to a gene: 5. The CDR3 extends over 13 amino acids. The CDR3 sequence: CASAGQGIYGYTF. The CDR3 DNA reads TGTGCCAGCGCGGGACAGGGAATCTATGGCTACACCTTC.